The clone carrying this TCR beta chain was found many times. Its antigen is unidentified. The data were taken from a study of T cells in Graves' hyperthyroidism and ophthalmopathy. Study observations and caveats: Blood also contained most expanded thyroid clonotypes above 0.001.

In germline, CDR1 is SGHAT, CDR2 FQDESV (reference sequence). V was clipped by 8 bases and J by 0 bases, with 8 bases between them. The CDR3 extends over 14 amino acids. Regions amplified from RNA transcripts were the TCR beta CDR3 regions. A first-round RT-PCR of the TCR CDR3 used the HTBI primer set. TCRdb called the multiplex PCR reads again in MiXCR, with one record for every CDR3 protein. Counted here are a few hundred thousand distinct CDR3 sequences, less than 25% occurring once; the ten biggest clones make up around 27%. Specimen: blood. The clonotype originates from a man between 18 and 29 years old with Graves' hyperthyroidism. The chain combines TRBV11-1 with TRBJ2-6; the D gene is possibly TRBD2 (5 bases). CDR3 sequence (DNA): TGTGCCAGCCTTGGAGGCTCTGGGGCCAACGTCCTGACTTTC. Protein: CASLGGSGANVLTF.